This T cell receptor beta chain was observed in a study of shared clonotypes between healthy human individuals. Whole-study findings and limits: Clonotypes shared by all four sorted-subset donors had higher generation probabilities than non-shared clonotypes.

Of note for this clone: As yet, its antigen is unknown.

Every immunoSEQ plate was one replicate of a subset's evenly spread DNA. Repertoires were generated with immunoSEQ multiplex PCR, while TCRdb's copy carries only in-frame clones and drops some. The sample shows over a million clones, 75% to 80% of them seen only once. Donors, healthy HIV-negative adults, lacked recent acute infections or vaccinations. The authors divided CD4+ cells into CD45RA+ naive and CD45RA-negative memory subsets. The CDR3 spans 15 residues. CDR1 and CDR2 from the germline V gene are LNHNV and YYDKDF (reference sequence). V was clipped by 2 bases and J by 6 bases; unmatched bases: 3.

The origin of this receptor is a man aged 18-30 years in good health. Some clones in this sample may be carry-over from other donors' samples. The V call is TRBV15, the J call TRBJ2-1; 11 bases match TRBD1. Sequencing was carried out using memory CD4+ T cells from PBMCs. The subset is: CD45RA-negative fraction. CDR3 nucleotides: TGTGCCACCAGCAGATGGGGGACAGGGGGCAATGAGCAGTTCTTC. This translates into CATSRWGTGGNEQFF. Filled out from reference TRBV15 and TRBJ2-1, the complete variable domain reads DAMVIQNPRYQVTQFGKPVTLSCSQTLNHNVMYWYQQKSSQAPKLLFHYYDKDFNNEADTPDNFQSRRPNTSFCFLDIRSPGLGDTAMYLCATSRWGTGGNEQFFGPGTRLTVL.